The 4 T cell receptor beta chains below were found in one sample sequenced in a study of control samples from healthy donors and cancer patients. Assay: immunoSEQ multiplex PCR; the TCRdb copy retains only in-frame clones and omits some. The sample has about 98,000 clones, about 92% seen once; the top ten hold 2% to 3%. Sequencing input: blood. The receptors were gathered from a woman younger than 30 in good health.

V is TRBV6-4 and J is TRBJ1-1, with TRBD1 matching over 11 bases. The V gene's germline CDR1 is MRHNA and CDR2 SNTAGT. The CDR3 has 14 amino acids. V lost 2 bases, J lost 4 bases, and 0 bases stayed unmatched. The CDR3 DNA is TGTGCCAGCAGTGACGGGACAGGGGGCACTGAAGCTTTCTTT. It is translated as CASSDGTGGTEAFF.

This chain connects TRBV5-4 to TRBJ2-7; D possibly corresponds to TRBD2 (5 bases). V was pared by 6 bases and J by 5 bases, with 12 bases between. The CDR3 consists of 12 residues. CDR1 SGHNT and CDR2 YYREEE come from the germline V gene (reference sequence). The CDR3 here is CASTRTGDEQYF. In DNA form, the CDR3 reads TGTGCCAGCACCAGGACTGGGGACGAGCAGTACTTC.

The chain combines TRBV5-4 with TRBJ1-1, with D possibly matching TRBD1 (5 bases). CDR3 length: 15 amino acids. V was trimmed by 4 bases and J by 5 bases, leaving 18 bases between them. Per the germline V gene, CDR1 is SGHNT and CDR2 is YYREEE (reference sequence). The chain's CDR3 is CASSTGLGMGTEAFF. The DNA of the CDR3 is TGTGCCAGCAGCACGGGACTGGGAATGGGGACTGAAGCTTTCTTT. The whole variable domain, remainder taken from reference TRBV5-4 and TRBJ1-1, is ETGVTQSPTHLIKTRGQQVTLRCSSQSGHNTVSWYQQALGQGPQFIFQYYREEENGRGNFPPRFSGLQFPNYSSELNVNALELDDSALYLCASSTGLGMGTEAFFGQGTRLTVV.

J is TRBJ2-5 and V is TRBV15; TRBD1 aligns across 9 bases. CDR3 length: 14 amino acids. V dropped 6 bases and J dropped 2; count of bases not matched to a gene: 4. Per germline, CDR1 LNHNV and CDR2 YYDKDF (reference sequence). CDR3 bases: TGTGCCACCAGGCTCGACAGGGGGCAAGAGACCCAGTACTTC. It codes for CATRLDRGQETQYF. The entire variable domain, with the rest obtained from reference TRBV15 and TRBJ2-5, is as follows: DAMVIQNPRYQVTQFGKPVTLSCSQTLNHNVMYWYQQKSSQAPKLLFHYYDKDFNNEADTPDNFQSRRPNTSFCFLDIRSPGLGDTAMYLCATRLDRGQETQYFGPGTRLLVL.